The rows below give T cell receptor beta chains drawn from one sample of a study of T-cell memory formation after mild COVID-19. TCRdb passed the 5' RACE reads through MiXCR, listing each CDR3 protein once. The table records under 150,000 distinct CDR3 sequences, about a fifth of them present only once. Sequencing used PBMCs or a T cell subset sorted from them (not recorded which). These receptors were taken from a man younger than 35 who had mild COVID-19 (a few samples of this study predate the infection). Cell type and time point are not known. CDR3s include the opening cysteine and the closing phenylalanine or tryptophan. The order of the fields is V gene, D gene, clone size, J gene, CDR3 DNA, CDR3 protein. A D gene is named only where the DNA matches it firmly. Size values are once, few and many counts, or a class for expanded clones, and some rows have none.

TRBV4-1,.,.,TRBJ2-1,TGCGCCAGCAGCCAAGTCGTAGGGGCGGGAGAGCAGTTCTTC,CASSQVVGAGEQFF
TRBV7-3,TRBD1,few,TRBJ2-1,TGTGCCAGCAGCTTAGAGACAGGGGGCGCAAATGAGCAGTTCTTC,CASSLETGGANEQFF
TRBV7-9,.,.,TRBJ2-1,TGTGCCAGCAGCCCACAGACAGGACCTGAGCAGTTCTTC,CASSPQTGPEQFF
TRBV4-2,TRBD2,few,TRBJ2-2,TGTGCCAGCAGCCAAGATGGCCCGGGGGGCACCGGGGAGCTGTTTTTT,CASSQDGPGGTGELFF
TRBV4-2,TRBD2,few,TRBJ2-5,TGTGCCAGCAGCCAAGAGGGGACTATCCAAGAGACCCAGTACTTC,CASSQEGTIQETQYF
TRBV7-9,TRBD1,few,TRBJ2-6,TGTGCCAGCAGCGCCCGGGACAGGGTTTCTCTTCTCAGCTCTGGGGCCAACGTCCTGACTTTC,CASSARDRVSLLSSGANVLTF
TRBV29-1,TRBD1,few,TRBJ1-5,TGCAGCGTCGGGACAGGGGCTGACCAGCATTTT,CSVGTGADQHF
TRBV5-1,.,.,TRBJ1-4,TGCGCCAGCAGCTTGGCGGTCTCGACAACTAATGAAAAACTGTTTTTT,CASSLAVSTTNEKLFF
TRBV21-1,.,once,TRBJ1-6,TGTGCCAGCAGCAAAAGCGGCGGAAGCGTGGGTTCACCCCTCCACTTT,CASSKSGGSVGSPLHF
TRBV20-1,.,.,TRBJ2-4,TGCAGTGCTAGCGGACAGCCCGAAAACATTCAGTACTTC,CSASGQPENIQYF
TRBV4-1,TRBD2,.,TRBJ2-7,TGCGCCAGCAGCCTACTCCAAGCGGGGGGGCCCTACGAGCAGTACTTC,CASSLLQAGGPYEQYF
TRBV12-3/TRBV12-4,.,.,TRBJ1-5,TGTGCCAGCAGTTTTGGAGACGCGCCCCAGCATTTT,CASSFGDAPQHF
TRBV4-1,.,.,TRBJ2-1,TGCGCCAGCAGCCAAGATTGGGCAGGGCTTTCCTACAATGAGCAGTTCTTC,CASSQDWAGLSYNEQFF
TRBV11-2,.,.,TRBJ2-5,TGTGCCAGCAGCTTAGGTGGCAGGGCCCAGTACTTC,CASSLGGRAQYF
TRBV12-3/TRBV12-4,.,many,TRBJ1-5,TGCGCCAGCAGCTTGGCAGGGAGCAATCAGCCCCAGCATTTT,CASSLAGSNQPQHF
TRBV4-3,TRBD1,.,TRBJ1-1,TGCGCCAGCAGCCAAGATTGGTCAGGGGGCCGGATTGGAACTGAAGCTTTCTTT,CASSQDWSGGRIGTEAFF
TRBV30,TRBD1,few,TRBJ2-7,TGTGCCTGGAGTGGGGAACAGGGGGATTACGAGCAGTACTTC,CAWSGEQGDYEQYF
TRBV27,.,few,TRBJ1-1,TGTGCCAGCAGTTTACGACAGTTGAACACTGAAGCTTTCTTT,CASSLRQLNTEAFF
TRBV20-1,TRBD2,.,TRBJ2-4,TGCAGTGCTAGACGTGGGGCTAGCGGAAAGAGAAACATTCAGTACTTC,CSARRGASGKRNIQYF
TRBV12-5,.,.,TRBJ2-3,TGTGCTAGTGGACCTCCGGGACCCCGTCGGGATACGCAGTATTTT,CASGPPGPRRDTQYF
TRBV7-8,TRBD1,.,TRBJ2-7,TGTGCCAGCAGCTTAGGACAGGGTCTATACGAGCAGTACTTC,CASSLGQGLYEQYF
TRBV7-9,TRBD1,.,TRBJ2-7,TGTGCCAGCAGCGGACAGGGATACGAGCAGTACTTC,CASSGQGYEQYF
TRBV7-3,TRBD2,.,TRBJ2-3,TGTGCCAGCAGCTTAATAGGCGGGGGAGTCACAGATACGCAGTATTTT,CASSLIGGGVTDTQYF
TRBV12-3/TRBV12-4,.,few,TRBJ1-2,TGTGCCAGCAGCTATTCCGCGGGGGCGAATGGCTACACCTTC,CASSYSAGANGYTF
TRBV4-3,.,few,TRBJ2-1,TGCGCCAGCAGCCAAGATCGGTGGGGGGGGGCCGCCAATGAGCAGTTCTTC,CASSQDRWGGAANEQFF
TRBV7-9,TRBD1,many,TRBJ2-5,TGTGCCAGCAGCCTCCCTGCCGGGACAGCTCAAGAGACCCAGTACTTC,CASSLPAGTAQETQYF
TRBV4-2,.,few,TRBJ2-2,TGTGCCACACGCGGGGGCGCGGGCACCGGGGAGCTGTTTTTT,CATRGGAGTGELFF
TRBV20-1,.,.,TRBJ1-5,TGCAGTGCTAGTGGCATCTCTCAGCCCCAGCATTTT,CSASGISQPQHF
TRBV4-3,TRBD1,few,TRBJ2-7,TGCGCCAGCAGCCCGGGACAGGGGCTTGGCGAGCAGTACTTC,CASSPGQGLGEQYF
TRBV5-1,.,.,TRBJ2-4,TGCGCCAGCAGCTTGCTGCCCGGGGGGCCTGAAAACATTCAGTACTTC,CASSLLPGGPENIQYF
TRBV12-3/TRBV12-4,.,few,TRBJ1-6,TGTGCCAGCAGAGTGGGGTCGGTAAATTCACCCCTCCACTTT,CASRVGSVNSPLHF
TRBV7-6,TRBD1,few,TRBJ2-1,TGTGCCAGCAGCTCATGGGACAGGGAAAAGTCCTACAATGAGCAGTTCTTC,CASSSWDREKSYNEQFF
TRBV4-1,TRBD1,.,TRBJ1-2,TGCGCCAGCAGCCCCCAGGGACAGGGGGACTATGGCTACACCTTC,CASSPQGQGDYGYTF
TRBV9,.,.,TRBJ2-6,TGTGCCAGCAGCCCCTTCGGGGGAACTGGGGCCAACGTCCTGACTTTC,CASSPFGGTGANVLTF
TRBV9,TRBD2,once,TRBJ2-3,TGTGCCAGCAGCCTTCGGGGGGGCTTATCAGATACGCAGTATTTT,CASSLRGGLSDTQYF
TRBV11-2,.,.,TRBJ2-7,TGTGCCAGCAGCTTAGCCCTGGAAGAGCAGTACTTC,CASSLALEEQYF
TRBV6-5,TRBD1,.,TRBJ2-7,TGTGCCAGCGACCCGACAGGGGGCTCCTACGAGCAGTACTTC,CASDPTGGSYEQYF
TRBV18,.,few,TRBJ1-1,TGTGCCAGCTCACCTACAGATCCCTACACTGAAGCTTTCTTT,CASSPTDPYTEAFF
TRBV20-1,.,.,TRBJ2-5,TGCAGTGCTCCGCTTTCGGGTCTAGAGACCCAGTACTTC,CSAPLSGLETQYF
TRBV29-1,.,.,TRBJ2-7,TGCAGCGTTGTGGGAGGCCCCTACGAGCAGTACTTC,CSVVGGPYEQYF
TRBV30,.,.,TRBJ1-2,TGTGCCTCGAGAGAGGATTATGGCTACACCTTC,CASREDYGYTF
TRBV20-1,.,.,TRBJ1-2,TGCAGTGCTAGGACCAAAAACTATGGCTACACCTTC,CSARTKNYGYTF
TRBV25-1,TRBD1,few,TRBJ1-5,TGTGCCAGCAGTGGCACAGGGGGCTCTCACAATCAGCCCCAGCATTTT,CASSGTGGSHNQPQHF
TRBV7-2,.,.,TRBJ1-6,TGTGCCAGCACCTCATACCACGGGGCAGTTAGGAATTCACCCCTCCACTTT,CASTSYHGAVRNSPLHF
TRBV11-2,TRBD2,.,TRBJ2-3,TGTGCCAGCAGCTTAGATCTGTGGAGCGGGGTAATACCAGATACGCAGTATTTT,CASSLDLWSGVIPDTQYF
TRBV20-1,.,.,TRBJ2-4,TGCAGTGCTAGGGGCGCACGTAGCGGTCGAGTCTTC,CSARGARSGRVF
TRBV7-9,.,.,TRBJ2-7,TGTGCCAGCAGTCAAGTCGGGGCAACCTACGAGCAGTACTTC,CASSQVGATYEQYF
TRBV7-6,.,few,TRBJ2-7,TGTGCCAGCAGCTTTCTTCAGGGGCGGGAGCAGTACTTC,CASSFLQGREQYF
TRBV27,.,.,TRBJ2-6,TGTGCCAGCACAATGGGCTCTGGGGCCAACGTCCTGACTTTC,CASTMGSGANVLTF
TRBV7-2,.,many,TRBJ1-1,TGTGCCAGCAGCTTAGCCCCGAGCACTGAAGCTTTCTTT,CASSLAPSTEAFF
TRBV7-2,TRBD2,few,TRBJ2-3,TGTGCCAGCAGCTCCTTAGCGGGGAGGGCAGATACGCAGTATTTT,CASSSLAGRADTQYF
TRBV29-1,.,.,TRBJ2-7,TGCAGCGTTGAAGATCTCAGGGGGGCAACCTACGAGCAGTACTTC,CSVEDLRGATYEQYF
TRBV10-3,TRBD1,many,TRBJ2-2,TGTGCCATCCAGGACAGGGATGTGACCGGGGAGCTGTTTTTT,CAIQDRDVTGELFF
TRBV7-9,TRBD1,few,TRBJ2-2,TGTGCCAGCAGCCCAACCACACAGGGGCGGAACACCGGGGAGCTGTTTTTT,CASSPTTQGRNTGELFF
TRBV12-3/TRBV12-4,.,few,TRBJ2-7,TGTGCCAGCAGTTTAGCTCCCTCCCGGGACGGCAGAGAGCAGTACTTC,CASSLAPSRDGREQYF
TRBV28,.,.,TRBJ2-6,TGTGCCAGCAGTTACGACCGATGGGACGTCTCCGGGGCCAACGTCCTGACTTTC,CASSYDRWDVSGANVLTF
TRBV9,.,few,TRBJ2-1,TGTGCCAGCAGCGTAGCTGAGGGGGAGCAGTTCTTC,CASSVAEGEQFF
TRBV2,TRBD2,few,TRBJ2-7,TGTGCCAGCAGTGGGCTAGCGGGGGCCTACGAGCAGTACTTC,CASSGLAGAYEQYF
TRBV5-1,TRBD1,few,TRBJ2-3,TGCGCCAGCAGCACAGGGGTAGATACGCAGTATTTT,CASSTGVDTQYF
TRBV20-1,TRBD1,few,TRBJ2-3,TGCAGTGCTAGACCGATGACAGGGTTGAGCACAGATACGCAGTATTTT,CSARPMTGLSTDTQYF